This T cell receptor beta chain is from a study of technical replicates of blood from a few donors. TCRdb keeps only in-frame clones here, not all; method: immunoSEQ multiplex PCR. The table shows roughly 70,000 clones, with 85% to 95% occurring only once. The CDR3 runs 12 residues. The germline V and J ends were trimmed by 2 bases and 8 bases, with 10 bases remaining between them. Germline-derived CDR1 and CDR2 are GTSNPN and SVGIG (reference sequence). The sequence was collected from a human donor in good health. Sample: T cells isolated from PBMCs. The gene calls are TRBV30 and TRBJ2-1, with D perhaps matching TRBD2 (5 bases). For the CDR3, the DNA is TGTGCCTGGAGTCCGGGAATCCATGAGCAGTTCTTC. It codes for CAWSPGIHEQFF.